Listed below are T cell receptor beta chains from one sample, sequenced in a study of T cells in localized non-small cell lung cancer. Sequencing used immunoSEQ multiplex PCR; TCRdb keeps in-frame clones, though not all of them. The sample has roughly 35,000 clones, 91% seen once; the top ten hold 12%. The specimen comprised peripheral blood mononuclear cells, sampled before any cancer treatment. The receptors here all came from an older female donor with stage II lung adenocarcinoma. Both conserved end residues are part of each CDR3. A D gene is named only where the DNA matches it firmly.

TRBV11-1	TRBJ1-1	-	TGTGCCAGCAGCTTAAGGAGAAGAGAGGGAGCTTTCTTT	CASSLRRREGAFF
TRBV28	TRBJ1-5	-	TGTGCCAGCAGCCCGGGGGGGGGCAATCAGCCCCAGCATTTT	CASSPGGGNQPQHF
TRBV6-5	TRBJ2-2	-	TGTGCCAGCACTCTCGGGGGAGGAACCGGGGAGCTGTTTTTT	CASTLGGGTGELFF
TRBV6-1	TRBJ1-4	-	TGTGCCAGCAGTGAAAGTCGGGGGGGTGAAAAACTGTTTTTT	CASSESRGGEKLFF
TRBV4-1	TRBJ2-7	TRBD2	TGCGCCAGCAGCCAACTAGCGGTCAGCTCCTACGAGCAGTACTTC	CASSQLAVSSYEQYF
TRBV7-2	TRBJ2-2	-	TGTGCCAGCAGCTTAGTAGAGAAGGGCACCGGGGAGCTGTTTTTT	CASSLVEKGTGELFF
TRBV19	TRBJ1-5	-	TGTGCCAGTAGTCTTCACAGGGAAAATCAGCCCCAGCATTTT	CASSLHRENQPQHF
TRBV9	TRBJ2-7	-	TGTGCCAGCAGCCCCAAGGGTTCCTACGAGCAGTACTTC	CASSPKGSYEQYF
TRBV28	TRBJ1-1	-	TGTGCCAGCAGCCCACCCGGGCCTGAAGCTTTCTTT	CASSPPGPEAFF
TRBV28	TRBJ2-1	-	TGTGCCAGCAGTTCCGCTGGACGTAACTCCTACAATGAGCAGTTCTTC	CASSSAGRNSYNEQFF